This is a list of T cell receptor beta chains from one sample in a study of CXCR3-negative and CXCR3-positive naive CD8 T cells. TCRdb reprocessed the 5' RACE reads and stores each CDR3 protein as one record, lacking DNA. Here the sample table reports tens of thousands of distinct CDR3 sequences. The sequenced sample consisted of memory CD8+ T cells from blood. These receptors were obtained from a human donor in good health. Some clones in this sample may be carry-over from other donors' samples. Each CDR3 is given with its conserved first and last residue.

j_call | cdr3_length | v_call | cdr3_aa
TRBJ1-2 | 13 | TRBV25-1 | CASSEPRINGYTF
TRBJ2-7 | 16 | TRBV12-3/TRBV12-4 | CASSSGYGQPTYEQYF
TRBJ2-7 | 16 | TRBV5-1 | CASSFTEGRLPYEQYF
TRBJ1-1 | 13 | TRBV28 | CASYKWGDTEAFF
TRBJ1-2 | 16 | TRBV20-1 | CSAITGQSSFAHGYTF
TRBJ2-3 | 13 | TRBV29-1 | CSVDEGAGDTQYF
TRBJ2-7 | 14 | TRBV4-1 | CASQFGEGRYEQYF
TRBJ2-1 | 16 | TRBV7-7 | CASSQTELSRYNEQFF
TRBJ2-7 | 15 | TRBV6-6 | CASSSTGTGTYEQYF
TRBJ1-2 | 14 | TRBV7-8 | CASSATGTGYGYTF
TRBJ2-5 | 18 | TRBV6-2/TRBV6-3 | CASTNPDDRERKKETQYF
TRBJ1-1 | 12 | TRBV2 | CASSLQSPEAFF
TRBJ2-4 | 18 | TRBV18 | CASSRRDNEFLAKNIQYF
TRBJ2-5 | 13 | TRBV6-4 | CASSRLDQETQYF
TRBJ2-1 | 15 | TRBV7-3 | CASSPWLAGNDEQFF
TRBJ2-7 | 19 | TRBV20-1 | CSARKLTGTSGGVSYEQYF
TRBJ1-5 | 14 | TRBV15 | CATSHGQGFQPQHF